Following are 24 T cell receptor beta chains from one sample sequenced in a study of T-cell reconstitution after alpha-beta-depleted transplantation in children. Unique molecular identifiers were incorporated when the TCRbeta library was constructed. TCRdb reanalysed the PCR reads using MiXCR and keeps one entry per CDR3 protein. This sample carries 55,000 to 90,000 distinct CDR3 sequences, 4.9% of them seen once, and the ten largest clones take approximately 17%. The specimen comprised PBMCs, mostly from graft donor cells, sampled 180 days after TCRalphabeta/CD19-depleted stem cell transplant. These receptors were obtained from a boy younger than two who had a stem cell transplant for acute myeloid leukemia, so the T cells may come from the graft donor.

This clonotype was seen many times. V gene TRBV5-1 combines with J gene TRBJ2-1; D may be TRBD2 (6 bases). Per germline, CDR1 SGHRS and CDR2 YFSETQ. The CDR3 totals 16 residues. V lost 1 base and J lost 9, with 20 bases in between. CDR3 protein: CASSLSGEPRRGEQFF. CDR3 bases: TGCGCCAGCAGCTTGTCGGGGGAACCCAGGCGTGGTGAGCAGTTCTTC.

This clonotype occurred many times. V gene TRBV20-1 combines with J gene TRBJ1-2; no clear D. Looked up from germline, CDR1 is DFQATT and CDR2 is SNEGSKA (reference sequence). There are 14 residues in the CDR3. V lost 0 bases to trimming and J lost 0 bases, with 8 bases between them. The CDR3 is CSARDGPANYGYTF. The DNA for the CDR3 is TGCAGTGCTAGAGATGGGCCGGCTAACTATGGCTACACCTTC.

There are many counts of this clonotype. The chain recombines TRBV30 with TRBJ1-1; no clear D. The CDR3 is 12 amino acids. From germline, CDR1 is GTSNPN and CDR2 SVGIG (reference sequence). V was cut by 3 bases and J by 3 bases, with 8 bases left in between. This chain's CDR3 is CAWSPQHTEAFF. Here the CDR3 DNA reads TGTGCCTGGAGCCCTCAACACACTGAAGCTTTCTTT.

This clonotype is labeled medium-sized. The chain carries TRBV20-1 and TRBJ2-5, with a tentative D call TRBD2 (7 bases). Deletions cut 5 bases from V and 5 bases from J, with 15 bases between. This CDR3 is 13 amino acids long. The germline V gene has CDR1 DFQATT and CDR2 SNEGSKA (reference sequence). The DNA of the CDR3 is TGCAGTGCTCCTAGGGGGGGATTGGAGACCCAGTACTTC. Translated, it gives CSAPRGGLETQYF.

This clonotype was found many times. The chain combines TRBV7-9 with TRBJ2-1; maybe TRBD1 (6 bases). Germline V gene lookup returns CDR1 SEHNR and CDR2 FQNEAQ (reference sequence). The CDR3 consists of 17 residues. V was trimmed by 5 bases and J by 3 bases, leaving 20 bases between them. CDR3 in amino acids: CASSTPSPRTDYNEQFF. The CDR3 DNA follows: TGTGCCAGCAGCACTCCCTCCCCCCGGACAGACTACAATGAGCAGTTCTTC. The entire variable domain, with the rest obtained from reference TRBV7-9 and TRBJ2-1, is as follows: DTGVSQNPRHKITKRGQNVTFRCDPISEHNRLYWYRQTLGQGPEFLTYFQNEAQLEKSRLLSDRFSAERPKGSFSTLEIQRTEQGDSAMYLCASSTPSPRTDYNEQFFGPGTRLTVL.

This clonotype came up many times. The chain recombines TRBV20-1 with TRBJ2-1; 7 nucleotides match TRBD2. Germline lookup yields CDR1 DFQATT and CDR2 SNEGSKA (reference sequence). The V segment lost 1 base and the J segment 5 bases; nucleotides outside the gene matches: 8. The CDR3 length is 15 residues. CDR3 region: CSARGGSGPHNEQFF. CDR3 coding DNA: TGCAGTGCTAGAGGCGGTAGCGGGCCACACAATGAGCAGTTCTTC.

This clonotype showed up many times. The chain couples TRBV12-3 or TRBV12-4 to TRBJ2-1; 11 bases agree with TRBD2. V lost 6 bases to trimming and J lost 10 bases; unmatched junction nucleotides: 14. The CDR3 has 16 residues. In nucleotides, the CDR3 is TGTGCCAGCAGACTACTAGCGGGGGTTACTACAGGGGAGCAGTTCTTC. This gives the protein CASRLLAGVTTGEQFF.

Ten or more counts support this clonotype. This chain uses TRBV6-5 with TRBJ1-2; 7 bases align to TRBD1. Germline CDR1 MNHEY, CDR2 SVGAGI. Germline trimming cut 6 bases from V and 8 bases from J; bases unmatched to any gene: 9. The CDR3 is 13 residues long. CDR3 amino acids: CASSLQGPWGYTF. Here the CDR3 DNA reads TGTGCCAGCAGCTTACAGGGGCCTTGGGGCTACACCTTC.

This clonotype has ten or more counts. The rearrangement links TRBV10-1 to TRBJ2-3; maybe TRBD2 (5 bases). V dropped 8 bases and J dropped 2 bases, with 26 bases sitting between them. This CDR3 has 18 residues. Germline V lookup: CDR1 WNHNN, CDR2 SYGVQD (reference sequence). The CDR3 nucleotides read TGCGCCAGCCTTCAGAGGGAAGAAAGGGTCGGGGTCACAGATACGCAGTATTTT. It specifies CASLQREERVGVTDTQYF.

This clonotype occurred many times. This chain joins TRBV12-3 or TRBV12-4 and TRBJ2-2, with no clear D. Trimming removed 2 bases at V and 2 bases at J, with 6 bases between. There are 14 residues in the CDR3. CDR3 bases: TGTGCCAGCAGTTTAAAGAGAAACACCGGGGAGCTGTTTTTT. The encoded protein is CASSLKRNTGELFF.

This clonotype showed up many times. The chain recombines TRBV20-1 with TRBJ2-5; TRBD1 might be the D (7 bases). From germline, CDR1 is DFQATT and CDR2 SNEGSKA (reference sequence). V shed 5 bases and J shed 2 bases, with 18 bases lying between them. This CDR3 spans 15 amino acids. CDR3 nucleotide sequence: TGCAGTGCTCGGCGCGGGGACAGCCCGCAAGAGACCCAGTACTTC. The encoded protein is CSARRGDSPQETQYF.

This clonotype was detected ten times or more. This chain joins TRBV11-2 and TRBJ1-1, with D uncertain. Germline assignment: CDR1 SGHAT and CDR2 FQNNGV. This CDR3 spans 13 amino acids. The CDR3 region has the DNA TGTGCTAGTTATGGCAGGTCGAACACTGAAGCTTTCTTT. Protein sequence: CASYGRSNTEAFF.

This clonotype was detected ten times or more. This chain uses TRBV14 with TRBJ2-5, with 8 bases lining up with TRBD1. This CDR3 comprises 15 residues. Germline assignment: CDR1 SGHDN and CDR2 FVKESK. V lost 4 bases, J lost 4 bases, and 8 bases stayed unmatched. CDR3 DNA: TGTGCCAGCAGCCCGAGGACAGGGCTAGGAGAGACCCAGTACTTC. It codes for CASSPRTGLGETQYF.

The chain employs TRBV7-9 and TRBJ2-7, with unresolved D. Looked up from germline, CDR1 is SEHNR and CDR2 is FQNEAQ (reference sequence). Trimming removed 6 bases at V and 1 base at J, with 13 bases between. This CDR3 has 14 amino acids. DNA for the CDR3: TGTGCCAGCAGTCGCCCTGGGTCTTCCTACGAGCAGTACTTC. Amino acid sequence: CASSRPGSSYEQYF. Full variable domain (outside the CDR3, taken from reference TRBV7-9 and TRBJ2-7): DTGVSQNPRHKITKRGQNVTFRCDPISEHNRLYWYRQTLGQGPEFLTYFQNEAQLEKSRLLSDRFSAERPKGSFSTLEIQRTEQGDSAMYLCASSRPGSSYEQYFGPGTRLTVT.

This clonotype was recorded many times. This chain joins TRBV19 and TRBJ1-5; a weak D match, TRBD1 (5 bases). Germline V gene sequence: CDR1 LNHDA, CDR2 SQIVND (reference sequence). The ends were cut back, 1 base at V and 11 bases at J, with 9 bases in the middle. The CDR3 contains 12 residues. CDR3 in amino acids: CASSIGDQAQHF. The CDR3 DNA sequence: TGTGCCAGTAGTATAGGGGACCAGGCCCAGCATTTT. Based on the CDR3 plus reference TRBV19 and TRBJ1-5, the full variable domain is DGGITQSPKYLFRKEGQNVTLSCEQNLNHDAMYWYRQDPGQGLRLIYYSQIVNDFQKGDIAEGYSVSREKKESFPLTVTSAQKNPTAFYLCASSIGDQAQHFGDGTRLSIL.

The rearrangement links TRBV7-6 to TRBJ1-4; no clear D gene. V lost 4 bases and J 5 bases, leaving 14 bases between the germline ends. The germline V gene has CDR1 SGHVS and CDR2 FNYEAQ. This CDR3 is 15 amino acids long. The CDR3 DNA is TGTGCCAGCAGCTCCTCCGGGGTTCGGAATGAAAAACTGTTTTTT. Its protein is CASSSSGVRNEKLFF.

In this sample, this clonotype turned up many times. DNA for the CDR3: TGTGCCACCAGTGAGGAGGGACTAACTACCGGGGAGCTGTTTTTT. Translating it yields CATSEEGLTTGELFF. The V and J genes are TRBV24-1 and TRBJ2-2; the match to TRBD2 covers 7 bases. J gave up 5 bases and V 4 bases, and 6 bases lay outside the gene matches. This CDR3 is 15 amino acids long. Germline CDR1 is KGHDR and CDR2 is SFDVKD.

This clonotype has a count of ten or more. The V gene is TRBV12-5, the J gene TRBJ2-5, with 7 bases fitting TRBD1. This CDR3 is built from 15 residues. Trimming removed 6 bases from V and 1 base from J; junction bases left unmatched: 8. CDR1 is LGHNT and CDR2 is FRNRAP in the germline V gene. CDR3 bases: TGTGCTAGTGGCCGTCCTGGGACAGCCCAAGAGACCCAGTACTTC. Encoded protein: CASGRPGTAQETQYF.

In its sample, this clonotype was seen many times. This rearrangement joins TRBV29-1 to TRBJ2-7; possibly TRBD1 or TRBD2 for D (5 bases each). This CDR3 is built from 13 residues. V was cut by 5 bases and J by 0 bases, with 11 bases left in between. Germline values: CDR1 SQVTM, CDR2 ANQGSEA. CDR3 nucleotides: TGCAGCGTTTGGGACGGCCGCTCCTACGAGCAGTACTTC. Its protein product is CSVWDGRSYEQYF.

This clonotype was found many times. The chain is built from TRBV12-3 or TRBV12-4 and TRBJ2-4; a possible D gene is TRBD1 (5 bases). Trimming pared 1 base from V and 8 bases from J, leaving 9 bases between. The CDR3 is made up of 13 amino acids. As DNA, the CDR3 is TGTGCCAGCAGTTTAGGGGGCCGGTACATTCAGTACTTC. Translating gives CASSLGGRYIQYF.

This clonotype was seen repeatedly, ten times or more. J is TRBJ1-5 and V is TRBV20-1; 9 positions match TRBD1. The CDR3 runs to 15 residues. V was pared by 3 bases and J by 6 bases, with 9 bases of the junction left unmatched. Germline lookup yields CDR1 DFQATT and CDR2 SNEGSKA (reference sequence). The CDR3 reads CSASLPGQGGQPQHF. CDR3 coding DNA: TGCAGTGCTAGCCTTCCGGGACAGGGAGGTCAGCCCCAGCATTTT.

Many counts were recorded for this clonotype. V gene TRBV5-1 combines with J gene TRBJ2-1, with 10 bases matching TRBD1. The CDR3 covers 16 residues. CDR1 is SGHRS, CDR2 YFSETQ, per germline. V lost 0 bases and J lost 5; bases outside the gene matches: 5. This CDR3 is CASSLGDRGQNNEQFF. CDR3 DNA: TGCGCCAGCAGCTTGGGGGACAGGGGCCAGAACAATGAGCAGTTCTTC.

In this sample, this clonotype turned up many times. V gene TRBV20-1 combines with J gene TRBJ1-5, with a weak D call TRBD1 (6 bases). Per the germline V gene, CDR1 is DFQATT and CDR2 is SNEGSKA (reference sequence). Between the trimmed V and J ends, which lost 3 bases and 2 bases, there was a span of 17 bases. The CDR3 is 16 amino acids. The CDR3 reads CSASMGAGKGNQPQHF. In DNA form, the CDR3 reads TGCAGTGCTAGTATGGGGGCGGGCAAGGGCAATCAGCCCCAGCATTTT.

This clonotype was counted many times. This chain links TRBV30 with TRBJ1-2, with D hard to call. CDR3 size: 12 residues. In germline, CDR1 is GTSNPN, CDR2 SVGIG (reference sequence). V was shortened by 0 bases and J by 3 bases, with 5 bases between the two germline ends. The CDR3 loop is CAWSVTYYGYTF. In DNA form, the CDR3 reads TGTGCCTGGAGTGTGACTTACTATGGCTACACCTTC.